This entry concerns a single T cell receptor (beta chain). The target of this receptor is not known. Per-base quality was not reported, and no clone a single base away is much larger than it. Genomic DNA was extracted from sorted cells for sequencing of the TCRbeta CDR3 region. The immunoSEQ Assay was used to sequence the TCRbeta CDR3 regions. Imported from immuneACCESS, the table was reduced by TCRdb to in-frame sequences with V and J called. These copies leave out some clones; in studies compared against another copy, an unresolved V gene accounts for under half, and the cause of the remainder is not known. Here the sample has roughly 56,000 clones; about 85% occur a single time. Together, the top ten hold less than 5.5% of the sample. The data were taken from a study of OX40 agonist ivuxolimab in advanced cancers. Study-level background: The costimulatory receptor OX40 (CD134) was targeted by ivuxolimab, a fully human IgG2 agonistic monoclonal antibody. Intravenous ivuxolimab was administered to patients every 2 weeks at six dose levels: 0.01, 0.1, 0.3, 1.5, 3 and 10 mg/kg. Of the approximately 50 patients in dose escalation, around 19 had hepatocellular carcinoma, some 15 had melanoma, 9 had renal cell carcinoma and 9 had head and neck cancer. The dose-escalation cohort was about 83% male with a mean age of approximately 60 years, ranging from 23 to 79. Prior anti-PD-1, anti-PD-L1 or anti-CTLA-4 therapy was permitted, and checkpoint inhibitors had been received by more than 35% of dose-escalation patients. Partial responses occurred in three dose-escalation patients: two with cutaneous melanoma and one with hepatocellular carcinoma. The point of sequencing TCRbeta in the periphery was to test whether ivuxolimab changed TCR sequence diversity and drove clonal T-cell expansion. The paper covers the monotherapy dose-escalation part of the phase I ivuxolimab trial, which included N of about 56 patients. General study outcomes and caveats: Low levels of normalized T-cell clonal expansion were also seen in some patients who did not respond. Which antigens the clonally expanded peripheral T cells were specific for was not determined. On average, CD8+ T cells showed more expanded clones than CD4+ T cells after ivuxolimab. In the 0.1-3.0 mg/kg groups, partial responders were among the patients with the lowest normalized peripheral clonal expansion, particularly in CD8+ T cells. At doses of 0.1 to 3.0 mg/kg, clonal expansion of both CD4+ and CD8+ blood T cells was observed from baseline to week 6.

Patients with autoimmune disease history or receiving systemic immunosuppression were excluded from the trial. Peripheral blood for TCR sequencing was drawn from every dose cohort at baseline, at cycle 4 day 1 and at cycle 7 day 1. Samples were obtained from an open-label, multicenter, first-in-human phase I dose-escalation trial of ivuxolimab. Adults with locally advanced or metastatic melanoma, renal cell carcinoma, hepatocellular carcinoma or head and neck squamous cell carcinoma were enrolled in the trial. Before TCR sequencing, CD4+ T cells and CD8+ T cells from peripheral blood were sorted into separate populations. CDR1 SGHDT and CDR2 YYEEEE are derived from the germline V gene. Taken from cysteine to phenylalanine, the CDR3 has 14 residues. The kept DNA is CDR3 alone, 42 bases in frame from the first base. V trim: 6 bases; J trim: 5 bases; unmatched bases: 7.

The chain is assembled from TRBV5-6 and TRBJ2-5; 10 central bases correspond to TRBD1. The TCR comes from an adult with an advanced solid tumor such as melanoma, head and neck, liver or kidney cancer. The sample was CD4+ or CD8+ T cells sorted from blood, taken in a trial of the OX40 agonist ivuxolimab. The CDR3 reads CASTRQGARETQYF. The DNA reads as follows: TGTGCCAGCACTCGACAGGGGGCGCGGGAGACCCAGTACTTC.